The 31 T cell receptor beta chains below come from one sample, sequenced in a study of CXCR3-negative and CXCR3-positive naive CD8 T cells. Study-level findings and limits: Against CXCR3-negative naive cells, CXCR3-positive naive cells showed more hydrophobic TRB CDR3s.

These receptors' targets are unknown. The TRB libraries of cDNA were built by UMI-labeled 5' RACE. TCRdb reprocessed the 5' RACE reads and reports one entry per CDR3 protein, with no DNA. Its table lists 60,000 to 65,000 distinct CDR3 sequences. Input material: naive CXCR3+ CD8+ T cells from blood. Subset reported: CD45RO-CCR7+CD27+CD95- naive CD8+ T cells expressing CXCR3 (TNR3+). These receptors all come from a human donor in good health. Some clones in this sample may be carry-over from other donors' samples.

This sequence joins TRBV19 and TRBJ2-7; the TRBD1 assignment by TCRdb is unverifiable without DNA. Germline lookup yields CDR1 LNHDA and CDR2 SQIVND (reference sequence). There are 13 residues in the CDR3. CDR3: CASSTLGGHEQYF.

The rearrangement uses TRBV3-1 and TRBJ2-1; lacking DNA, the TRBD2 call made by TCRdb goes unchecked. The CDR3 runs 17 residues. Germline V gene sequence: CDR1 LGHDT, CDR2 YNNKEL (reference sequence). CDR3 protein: CASSQASEGPKYNEQFF.

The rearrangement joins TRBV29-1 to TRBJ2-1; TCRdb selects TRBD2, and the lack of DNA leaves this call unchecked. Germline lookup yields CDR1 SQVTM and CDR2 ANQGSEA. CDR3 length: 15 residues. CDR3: CSVEKAASGRTEQFF.

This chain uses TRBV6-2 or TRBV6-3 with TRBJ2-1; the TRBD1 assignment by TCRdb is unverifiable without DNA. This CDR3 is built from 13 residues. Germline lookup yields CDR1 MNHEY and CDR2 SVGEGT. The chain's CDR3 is CASRGQTYNEQFF.

The CDR3 protein is CASSEERGTTSYEQYF. This chain connects TRBV10-2 to TRBJ2-7; the TCRdb call, TRBD1, lacks DNA for checking. Germline CDR1 WSHSY, CDR2 SAAADI. The CDR3 loop spans 16 amino acids.

The CDR3 is CASSQEENYEQYF. V usage is TRBV4-1 and J usage is TRBJ2-7. The V gene's germline CDR1 is MGHRA and CDR2 YSYEKL. The CDR3 contains 13 residues.

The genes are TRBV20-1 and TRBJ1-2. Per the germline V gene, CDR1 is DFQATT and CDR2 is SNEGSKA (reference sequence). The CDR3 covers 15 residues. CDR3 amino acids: CSARGLAGINYGYTF.

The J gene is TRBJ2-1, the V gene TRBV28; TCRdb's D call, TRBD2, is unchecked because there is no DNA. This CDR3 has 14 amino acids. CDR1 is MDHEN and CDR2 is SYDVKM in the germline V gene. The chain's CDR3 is CASSRRGAYNEQFF.

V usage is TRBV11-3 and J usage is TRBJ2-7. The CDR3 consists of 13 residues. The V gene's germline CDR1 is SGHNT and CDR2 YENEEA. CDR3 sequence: CASSSGSTYEQYF.

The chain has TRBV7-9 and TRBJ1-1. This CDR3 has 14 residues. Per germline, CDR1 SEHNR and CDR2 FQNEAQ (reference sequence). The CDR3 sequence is CASRQAGGHTEAFF.

The CDR3 loop reads CATSTTSLDRAGGNQPQHF. The chain links TRBV15 to TRBJ1-5; as DNA is missing, the TRBD1 call by TCRdb cannot be tested. Germline CDR1 LNHNV, CDR2 YYDKDF (reference sequence). The CDR3 contains 19 residues.

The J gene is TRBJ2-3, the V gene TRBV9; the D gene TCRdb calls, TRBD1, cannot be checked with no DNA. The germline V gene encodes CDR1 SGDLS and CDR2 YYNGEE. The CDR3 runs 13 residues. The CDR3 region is CASSADRRDTQYF.

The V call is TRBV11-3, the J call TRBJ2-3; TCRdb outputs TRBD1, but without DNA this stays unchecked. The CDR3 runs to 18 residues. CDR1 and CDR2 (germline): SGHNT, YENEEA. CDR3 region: CASSLQGRDRPATDTQYF.

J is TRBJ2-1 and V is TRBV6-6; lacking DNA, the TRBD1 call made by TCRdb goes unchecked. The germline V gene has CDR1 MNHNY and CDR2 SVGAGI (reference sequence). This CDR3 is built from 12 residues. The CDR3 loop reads CASLGADNEQFF.

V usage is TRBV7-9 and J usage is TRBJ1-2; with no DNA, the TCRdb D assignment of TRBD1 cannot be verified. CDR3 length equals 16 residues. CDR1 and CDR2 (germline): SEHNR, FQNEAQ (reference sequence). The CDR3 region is CASSFVSGRDNYGYTF.

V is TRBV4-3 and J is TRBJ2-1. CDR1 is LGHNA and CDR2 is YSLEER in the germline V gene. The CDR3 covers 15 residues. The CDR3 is CASSQAISSYNEQFF.

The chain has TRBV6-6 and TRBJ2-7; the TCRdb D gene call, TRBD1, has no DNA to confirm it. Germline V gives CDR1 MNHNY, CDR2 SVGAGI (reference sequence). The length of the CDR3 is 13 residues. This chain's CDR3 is CASSYTGADEQYF.

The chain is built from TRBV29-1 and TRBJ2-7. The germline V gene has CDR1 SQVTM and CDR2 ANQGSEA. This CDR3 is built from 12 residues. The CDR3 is CSVEDSFYEQYF.

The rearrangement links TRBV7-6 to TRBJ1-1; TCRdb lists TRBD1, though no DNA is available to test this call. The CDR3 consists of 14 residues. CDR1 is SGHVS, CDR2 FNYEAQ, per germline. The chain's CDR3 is CASSPRAANTEAFF.

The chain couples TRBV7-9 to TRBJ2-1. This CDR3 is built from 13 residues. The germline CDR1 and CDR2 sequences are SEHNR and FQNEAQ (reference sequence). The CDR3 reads CASSDSSYNEQFF. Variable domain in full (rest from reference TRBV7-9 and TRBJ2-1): DTGVSQNPRHKITKRGQNVTFRCDPISEHNRLYWYRQTLGQGPEFLTYFQNEAQLEKSRLLSDRFSAERPKGSFSTLEIQRTEQGDSAMYLCASSDSSYNEQFFGPGTRLTVL.

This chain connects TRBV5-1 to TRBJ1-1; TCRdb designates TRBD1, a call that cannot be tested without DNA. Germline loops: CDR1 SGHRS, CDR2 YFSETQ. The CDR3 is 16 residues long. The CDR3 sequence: CASSLAPTGAGTEAFF.

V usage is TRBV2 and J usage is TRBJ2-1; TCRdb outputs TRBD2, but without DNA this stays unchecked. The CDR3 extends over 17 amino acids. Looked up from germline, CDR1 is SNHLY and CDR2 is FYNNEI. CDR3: CASSEGPAGGRINEQFF.

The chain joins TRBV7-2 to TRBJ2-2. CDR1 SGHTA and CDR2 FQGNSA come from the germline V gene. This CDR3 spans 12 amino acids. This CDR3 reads CASSFSTGELFF. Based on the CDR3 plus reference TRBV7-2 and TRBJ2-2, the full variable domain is GAGVSQSPSNKVTEKGKDVELRCDPISGHTALYWYRQSLGQGLEFLIYFQGNSAPDKSGLPSDRFSAERTGGSVSTLTIQRTQQEDSAVYLCASSFSTGELFFGEGSRLTVL.

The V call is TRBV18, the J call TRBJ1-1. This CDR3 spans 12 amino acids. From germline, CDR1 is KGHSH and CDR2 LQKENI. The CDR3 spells CASSPGNTEAFF.

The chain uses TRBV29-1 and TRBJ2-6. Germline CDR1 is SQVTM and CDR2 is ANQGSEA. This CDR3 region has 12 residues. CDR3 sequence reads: CSAPSGANVLTF.

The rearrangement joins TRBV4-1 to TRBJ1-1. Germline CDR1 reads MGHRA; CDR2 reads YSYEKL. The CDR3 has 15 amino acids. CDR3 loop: CTSSQDSEMNTEAFF.

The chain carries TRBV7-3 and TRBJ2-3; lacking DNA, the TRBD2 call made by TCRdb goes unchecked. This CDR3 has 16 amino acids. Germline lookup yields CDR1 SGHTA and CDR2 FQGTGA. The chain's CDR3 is CASSLTSLAGADTQYF.

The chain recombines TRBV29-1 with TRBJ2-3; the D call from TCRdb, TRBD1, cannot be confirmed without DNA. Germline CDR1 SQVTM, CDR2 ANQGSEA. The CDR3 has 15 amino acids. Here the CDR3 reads CSVNRGRPGTDTQYF.

Here the CDR3 reads CASRLAGTSGGVLGSYNEQFF. V is TRBV6-6 and J is TRBJ2-1; checking the TCRdb D call of TRBD2 is not possible without DNA. Germline assignment: CDR1 MNHNY and CDR2 SVGAGI (reference sequence). The CDR3 extends over 21 amino acids.

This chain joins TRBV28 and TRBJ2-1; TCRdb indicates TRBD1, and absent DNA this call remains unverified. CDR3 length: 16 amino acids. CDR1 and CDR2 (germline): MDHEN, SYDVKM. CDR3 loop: CASSLSGGQSYNEQFF.

CDR3 sequence reads: CASSWGIGAGHNNEQFF. The chain recombines TRBV5-8 with TRBJ2-1; TCRdb's assignment of TRBD1 cannot be checked, as there is no DNA. The CDR3 loop spans 17 amino acids. Germline CDR1 is SGHTS and CDR2 is YDEGEE.